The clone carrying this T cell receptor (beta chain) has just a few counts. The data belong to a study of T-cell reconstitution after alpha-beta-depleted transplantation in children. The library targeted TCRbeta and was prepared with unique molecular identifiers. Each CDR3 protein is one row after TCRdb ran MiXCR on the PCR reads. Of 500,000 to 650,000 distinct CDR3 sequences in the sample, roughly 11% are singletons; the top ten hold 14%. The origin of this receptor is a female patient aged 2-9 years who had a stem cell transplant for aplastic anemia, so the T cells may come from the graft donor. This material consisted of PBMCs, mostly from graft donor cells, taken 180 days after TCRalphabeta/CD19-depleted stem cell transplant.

The CDR3 DNA follows: TGTGCCAGCAGCGTCCTAGTGTACCAAGAGACCCAGTACTTC. Its protein product is CASSVLVYQETQYF. The chain couples TRBV7-2 to TRBJ2-5; D is unclear. Germline loops: CDR1 SGHTA, CDR2 FQGNSA. The CDR3 is 14 residues long. V was trimmed by 5 bases and J by 0 bases, leaving 10 bases between them. Based on the CDR3 plus reference TRBV7-2 and TRBJ2-5, the full variable domain is GAGVSQSPSNKVTEKGKDVELRCDPISGHTALYWYRQSLGQGLEFLIYFQGNSAPDKSGLPSDRFSAERTGGSVSTLTIQRTQQEDSAVYLCASSVLVYQETQYFGPGTRLLVL.